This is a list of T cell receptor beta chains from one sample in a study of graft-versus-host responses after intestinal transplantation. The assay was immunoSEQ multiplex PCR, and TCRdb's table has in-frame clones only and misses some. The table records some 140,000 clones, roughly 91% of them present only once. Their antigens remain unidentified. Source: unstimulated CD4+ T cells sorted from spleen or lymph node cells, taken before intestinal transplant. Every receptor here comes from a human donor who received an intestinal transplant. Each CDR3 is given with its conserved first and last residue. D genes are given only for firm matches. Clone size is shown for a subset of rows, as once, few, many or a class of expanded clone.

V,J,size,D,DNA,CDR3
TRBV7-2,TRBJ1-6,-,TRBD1,TGTGCCAGCAGCCCCCAGGGACAGGACTATAATTCACCCCTCCACTTT,CASSPQGQDYNSPLHF
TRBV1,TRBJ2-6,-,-,TGCACCAGCAGCTTTGGTCGTTTGTGCACAAAGCGGGCCAACGTCCTGACTTTC,CTSSFGRLCTKRANVLTF
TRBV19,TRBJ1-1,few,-,TGTGCCAGTACCCATGGGCAGAAGAACACTGAAGCTTTCTTT,CASTHGQKNTEAFF
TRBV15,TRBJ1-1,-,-,TGTGCCACCAGCACAGGAGACAACACTGAAGCTTTCTTT,CATSTGDNTEAFF
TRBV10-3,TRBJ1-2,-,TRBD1,TGTGCCATCAAGGAGGACAGGGCCTATGGCTACACCTTC,CAIKEDRAYGYTF
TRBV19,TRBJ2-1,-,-,TGTGCCAGTAGTATTCCGGGGCTTCAGCAGTTCTTC,CASSIPGLQQFF
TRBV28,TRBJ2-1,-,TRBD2,TGTGCCAGCTGTGGGCAGCGGGGGAGTTATAACAATGAGCAGTTCTTC,CASCGQRGSYNNEQFF
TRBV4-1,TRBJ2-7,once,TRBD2,TGCGCCAGCAGCCGTACTACTAGCGGACTCTCCTACGAGCAGTACTTC,CASSRTTSGLSYEQYF
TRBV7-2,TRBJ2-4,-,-,TGTGCCAGCAGCCATAGCGATGGGGACATTCAGTACTTC,CASSHSDGDIQYF
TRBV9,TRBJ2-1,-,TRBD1,TGTGCCAGCAGCGAGAGACAGGGACCTCTATTGGAGCAGTTCTTC,CASSERQGPLLEQFF
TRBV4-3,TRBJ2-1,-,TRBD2,TGCGCCAGCAGCCAAGAAAGCGGGAGAGCAAATGAGCAGTTCTTC,CASSQESGRANEQFF
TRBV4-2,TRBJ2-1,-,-,TGTGCCAGCAGCCCCCTCAACTACAATGAGCAGTTCTTC,CASSPLNYNEQFF
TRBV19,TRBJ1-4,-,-,TGTGCCAGCCGTGGAGGTTATGCAACTAATGAAAAACTGTTTTTT,CASRGGYATNEKLFF
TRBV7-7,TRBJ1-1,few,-,TGTGCTAGCAGCTTATCTTCCAACACTGAAGCTTTCTTT,CASSLSSNTEAFF
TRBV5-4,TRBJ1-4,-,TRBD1,TGTGCCAGCAGCCGGGACCCCGGGACAGGGGGTGAAAAACTGTTTTTT,CASSRDPGTGGEKLFF
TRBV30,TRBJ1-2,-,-,TGTGCCTGGCGTCTTCCGGGACCAGGGATCTATGGCTACACCTTC,CAWRLPGPGIYGYTF
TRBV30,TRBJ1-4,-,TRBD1,TGTGCCTGGGGGGGGACAGGGGTCGAAAAACTGTTTTTT,CAWGGTGVEKLFF
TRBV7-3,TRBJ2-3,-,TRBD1,TGTGCCAGCAGCTCGGGACAGGGAACAGATACGCAGTATTTT,CASSSGQGTDTQYF
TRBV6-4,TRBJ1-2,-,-,TGTGCCAGCAGTGACGGGAACTATGGCTACACCTTC,CASSDGNYGYTF
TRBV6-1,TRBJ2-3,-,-,TGTGCCAGCACTTCGGTTGATACGCAGTATTTT,CASTSVDTQYF
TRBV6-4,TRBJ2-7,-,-,TGTGCCAGCAGTGACATCTACGAGCAGTACTTC,CASSDIYEQYF
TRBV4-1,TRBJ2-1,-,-,TGCGCCAGCAGCCTAGGCCTCAATGAGCAGTTCTTC,CASSLGLNEQFF
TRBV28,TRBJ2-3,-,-,TGTGCCAGCAGTGAAGGAGGAGCGCAGTATTTT,CASSEGGAQYF
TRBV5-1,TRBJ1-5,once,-,TGCGCCAGCAGCTCGAACTCGAAATTATTGGGGGCGAGGATACATAGCAATCAGCCCCAGCATTTT,CASSSNSKLLGARIHSNQPQHF
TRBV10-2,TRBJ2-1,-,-,TGCGCCAGCTCCCGGGTCGGTAGCGGAAGATACAATGAGCAGTTCTTC,CASSRVGSGRYNEQFF
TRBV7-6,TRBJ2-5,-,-,TGTGCCAGCAGCACGGGACATCCGTACCAAGAGACCCAGTACTTC,CASSTGHPYQETQYF
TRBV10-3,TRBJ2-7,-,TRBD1,TGTGCCATCAGCGGGACAGGGATGAGTGACGAGCAGTACTTC,CAISGTGMSDEQYF
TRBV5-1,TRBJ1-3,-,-,TGCGCCAGCAGGCCAGCAAAGGATTCTGGAAACACCATATATTTT,CASRPAKDSGNTIYF
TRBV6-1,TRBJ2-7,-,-,TGTGCCAGCAGTCGAACACCGAGCTCCTACGAGCAGTACTTC,CASSRTPSSYEQYF
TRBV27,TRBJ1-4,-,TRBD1,TGTGCCAGCAGCCCCCGGGACAGGGGTGAAAAACTGTTTTTT,CASSPRDRGEKLFF
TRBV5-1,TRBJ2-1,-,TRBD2,TGCGCCAGCAGCTGGACACCTAGCGGTACCGGGAGGGATGAGCAGTTCTTC,CASSWTPSGTGRDEQFF
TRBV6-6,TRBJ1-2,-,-,TGTGCCAGCAGTAGGTTAAAGCAGGGCTACACCTTC,CASSRLKQGYTF
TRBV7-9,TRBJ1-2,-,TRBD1,TGTGCCAGCAGCTTAAATACGGGACAGGGAGGCTATGGCTACACCTTC,CASSLNTGQGGYGYTF
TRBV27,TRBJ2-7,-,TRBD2,TGTGCCAGCCGTATGACTAGCGGGAGGCGCTACGAGCAGTACTTC,CASRMTSGRRYEQYF
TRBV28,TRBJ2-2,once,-,TGTGCCAGCAGTTTGGGGGGCTCGGCGACCGGGGAGCTGTTTTTT,CASSLGGSATGELFF
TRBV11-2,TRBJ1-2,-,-,TGTGCCAGCAGCTTAGATCTGGGGGTAGGCTATGGCTACACCTTC,CASSLDLGVGYGYTF
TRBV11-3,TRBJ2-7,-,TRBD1,TGTGCCAGCAGCTGGCTTAGGGGGCCCTACGAGCAGTACTTC,CASSWLRGPYEQYF
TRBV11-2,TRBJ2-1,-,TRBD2,TGTGCCAGCAGCGTCCCTAAATTGCTAGCGGGAGTAGATGAGCAGTTCTTC,CASSVPKLLAGVDEQFF
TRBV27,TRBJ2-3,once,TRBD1,TGTGCCAGCACCTTGACAGGGTCCACAGATACGCAGTATTTT,CASTLTGSTDTQYF
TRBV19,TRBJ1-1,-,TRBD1,TGTGCCAGTATCGCTACAGGGGAAACTGAAGCTTTCTTT,CASIATGETEAFF
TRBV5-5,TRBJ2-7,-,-,TGTGCCAGCAGCCCGGCGACAGGATCCTACGAGCAGTACTTC,CASSPATGSYEQYF
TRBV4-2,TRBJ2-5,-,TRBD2,TGTGCCAGCAGCCAAGGACTAGCGGGAGGGCAAGAGACCCAGTACTTC,CASSQGLAGGQETQYF
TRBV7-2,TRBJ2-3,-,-,TGTGCCAGCAGCTTAGACCCACGAGGCACAGATACGCAGTATTTT,CASSLDPRGTDTQYF
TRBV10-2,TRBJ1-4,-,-,TGCGCCAGCAGCCGACAGATTAATGAAAAACTGTTTTTT,CASSRQINEKLFF
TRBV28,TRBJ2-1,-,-,TGTGCCAGCAGTTTATGGAGGGCTGGAGGGAATCGGGATGAGCAGTTCTTC,CASSLWRAGGNRDEQFF
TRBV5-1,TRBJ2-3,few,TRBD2,TGCGCCAGCAGCTTGGACCTAGCGGGCCTCACAGATACGCAGTATTTT,CASSLDLAGLTDTQYF
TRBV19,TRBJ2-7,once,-,TGTGCCAGTAGTATGAAGCACGGGCAGCAATACGAGCAGTACTTC,CASSMKHGQQYEQYF
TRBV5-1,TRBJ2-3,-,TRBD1,TGCGCCAGCAGCTTGGAGGCAGGGGGCGGCACAGATACGCAGTATTTT,CASSLEAGGGTDTQYF
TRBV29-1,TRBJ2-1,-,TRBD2,TGCAGCGTTGAAGGGGGACTAGCAGCCACCTACAATGAGCAGTTCTTC,CSVEGGLAATYNEQFF
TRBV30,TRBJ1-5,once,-,TGTGCCTGGAGTGTACTGGTTGGGGGGGTAAGTCAGCCCCAGCATTTT,CAWSVLVGGVSQPQHF
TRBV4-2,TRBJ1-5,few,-,TGTGCCAGCAGCTCCCAACCCCTGACAGAGGAGGGCAATCAGCCCCAGCATTTT,CASSSQPLTEEGNQPQHF
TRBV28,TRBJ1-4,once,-,TGTGCCAGCAGTACACCATTCGGAGCGGGGATTGTACTGTTTTTT,CASSTPFGAGIVLFF
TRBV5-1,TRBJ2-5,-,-,TGCGCCAGCAGCTTTTGGGGAGGATTTGAAGAGACCCAGTACTTC,CASSFWGGFEETQYF
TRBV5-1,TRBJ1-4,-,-,TGCGCCAGCAGCCGCAAGCTAGACGGGAATGAAAAACTGTTTTTT,CASSRKLDGNEKLFF
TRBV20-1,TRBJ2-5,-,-,TGCAGTGCTAGGCGCCAAGAGACCCAGTACTTC,CSARRQETQYF